Shown below are 20 T cell receptor beta chains from a single sample sequenced in a study of blood T cell repertoires in COVID-19. Here immunoSEQ multiplex PCR was the method, and the copy in TCRdb shows in-frame clones only, minus some. The sample contains about 64,000 clones, approximately 83% of which appear only once. What was sequenced was peripheral blood. The source is a man aged 35 to 55 with acute or convalescent COVID-19.

This chain links TRBV7-3 with TRBJ1-6; D is unclear. From germline, CDR1 is SGHTA and CDR2 FQGTGA. Deletions cut 5 bases from V and 9 bases from J, with 17 bases between. CDR3 length: 15 residues. The CDR3 sequence: CASSRTGGLSSPLHF. The CDR3 DNA reads as TGTGCCAGCAGCCGGACGGGAGGGTTAAGTTCACCCCTCCACTTT.

A few counts support this clone. The DNA for the CDR3 is TGCGCCAGCAGCTTGGGTAGTACTGCGAACACCGGGGAGCTGTTTTTT. Residues: CASSLGSTANTGELFF. This chain uses TRBV5-1 with TRBJ2-2; D not resolved. The CDR3 contains 16 residues. Trimming cost V 0 bases and J 0 bases, with 9 bases left between them. Germline V gives CDR1 SGHRS, CDR2 YFSETQ. The full variable domain, rest sourced from reference TRBV5-1 and TRBJ2-2, is KAGVTQTPRYLIKTRGQQVTLSCSPISGHRSVSWYQQTPGQGLQFLFEYFSETQRNKGNFPGRFSGRQFSNSRSEMNVSTLELGDSALYLCASSLGSTANTGELFFGEGSRLTVL.

The table lists this clone with a few counts. The gene calls are TRBV19 and TRBJ1-2; a possible D gene is TRBD1 (6 bases). Germline values: CDR1 LNHDA, CDR2 SQIVND (reference sequence). V was cut by 3 bases and J by 5 bases, with 16 bases left in between. The CDR3 covers 15 residues. CDR3 amino acids: CASSIGQNQNYGYTF. The CDR3, as DNA: TGTGCCAGTAGTATCGGACAGAATCAGAATTATGGCTACACCTTC. The whole variable domain, filled in from reference TRBV19 and TRBJ1-2, reads DGGITQSPKYLFRKEGQNVTLSCEQNLNHDAMYWYRQDPGQGLRLIYYSQIVNDFQKGDIAEGYSVSREKKESFPLTVTSAQKNPTAFYLCASSIGQNQNYGYTFGSGTRLTVV.

The chain is built from TRBV3-1 (or the pseudogene TRBV3-2) and TRBJ2-5, with D possibly matching TRBD2 (6 bases). V gave up 0 bases and J gave up 6 bases, with 11 bases separating them. Per the germline V gene, CDR1 is LGHDT and CDR2 is YNNKEL (reference sequence). The length of the CDR3 is 14 residues. The chain's CDR3 is CASSQEEGRKTQYF. In nucleotides, the CDR3 is TGTGCCAGCAGCCAAGAGGAGGGCCGGAAGACCCAGTACTTC.

This chain links TRBV10-1 with TRBJ2-2; a weak D match, TRBD1 (5 bases). This CDR3 is built from 14 residues. Per the germline V gene, CDR1 is WNHNN and CDR2 is SYGVQD (reference sequence). Trimming took 10 bases from V and 4 from J, leaving 16 bases between them. CDR3 sequence: CATSRQSVTGELFF. The CDR3 coding sequence is TGCGCCACCTCTCGACAGTCGGTCACCGGGGAGCTGTTTTTT.

The chain carries TRBV30 and TRBJ2-7, with 8 bases lining up with TRBD1. The V and J ends lost 2 bases and 3 bases, in that order; junction bases with no gene match: 9. The CDR3 is 15 amino acids. Germline V gene sequence: CDR1 GTSNPN, CDR2 SVGIG (reference sequence). The CDR3 reads CAWSLRDRLVYEQYF. The DNA for the CDR3 is TGTGCCTGGAGTCTCCGGGACAGGTTAGTCTACGAGCAGTACTTC.

The chain combines TRBV6-5 with TRBJ2-7, with TRBD1 as a possible D gene (6 bases). V lost 6 bases, J lost 6 bases, and 15 bases lay in between. Germline CDR1 reads MNHEY; CDR2 reads SVGAGI. This CDR3 is 13 amino acids long. The CDR3: CASSLRWTAEQYF. As DNA, the CDR3 is TGTGCCAGCAGCCTACGCTGGACAGCCGAGCAGTACTTC.

This clone was observed many times. The chain joins TRBV3-1 (or the pseudogene TRBV3-2) to TRBJ1-2, with a possible D match to TRBD1 (5 bases). V shed 4 bases and J shed 3 bases, with 9 bases lying between them. The germline gives CDR1 LGHDT, CDR2 YNNKEL (reference sequence). The CDR3 consists of 13 residues. CDR3 sequence (DNA): TGTGCCAGCAGCCGGGTGACAGACTATGGCTACACCTTC. The encoded protein is CASSRVTDYGYTF.

This rearrangement joins TRBV2 to TRBJ2-7; D is perhaps TRBD1 (6 bases). Germline V gene lookup returns CDR1 SNHLY and CDR2 FYNNEI. The V end was cut by 8 bases, the J end by 1 base, with 18 bases between. The CDR3 runs to 15 residues. In nucleotides, the CDR3 is TGTGCCAGCCTGGGGGCCGCTAGCCCTTCCTACGAGCAGTACTTC. It specifies CASLGAASPSYEQYF.

V and J are TRBV2 and TRBJ1-2, with 8 nucleotides matching TRBD1. V shed 8 bases, J shed 7 bases, and the junction held 9 bases outside the gene matches. Per germline, CDR1 SNHLY and CDR2 FYNNEI. The CDR3 length is 13 residues. Here the CDR3 reads CASSAGGYLGYTF. The CDR3 DNA reads TGTGCCAGCTCGGCAGGGGGCTATCTTGGCTACACCTTC. The complete variable domain, with remaining parts taken from reference TRBV2 and TRBJ1-2, reads EPEVTQTPSHQVTQMGQEVILRCVPISNHLYFYWYRQILGQKVEFLVSFYNNEISEKSEIFDDQFSVERPDGSNFTLKIRSTKLEDSAMYFCASSAGGYLGYTFGSGTRLTVV.

This clone showed up just once. The V call is TRBV3-1 (or the pseudogene TRBV3-2), the J call TRBJ1-3, with 7 nucleotides matching TRBD1. Germline V gene data show CDR1 as LGHDT and CDR2 as YNNKEL (reference sequence). V shed 4 bases and J 2 bases; nucleotides not matched to a gene: 2. CDR3 length: 14 amino acids. The CDR3 DNA is TGTGCCAGCAGCCCTGGGACAGCTGGAAACACCATATATTTT. This gives the protein CASSPGTAGNTIYF.

This chain uses TRBV11-2 with TRBJ1-1, with D possibly being TRBD1 (5 bases). Germline CDR1 SGHAT, CDR2 FQNNGV. The CDR3 is 12 amino acids. Between the trimmed V and J ends, which lost 2 bases and 8 bases, there was a span of 9 bases. CDR3 DNA: TGTGCCAGCAGCTTAACGGAGGGGGAAGCTTTCTTT. Encoded protein: CASSLTEGEAFF.

The V call is TRBV7-2, the J call TRBJ2-5; 9 bases fit TRBD1. The CDR3 is made up of 18 amino acids. Looked up from germline, CDR1 is SGHTA and CDR2 is FQGNSA. Trimming took 0 bases from V and 7 from J; bases not matched to a gene: 15. The CDR3 region is CASSLALVGTGFEVTQYF. CDR3 coding DNA: TGTGCCAGCAGCTTAGCATTGGTCGGGACAGGGTTTGAGGTGACCCAGTACTTC.

The chain is built from TRBV5-1 and TRBJ1-4; TRBD1 aligns across 7 bases. Germline V lookup: CDR1 SGHRS, CDR2 YFSETQ. Trimming removed 4 bases from V and 5 bases from J; junction bases left unmatched: 11. The CDR3 runs to 16 residues. CDR3 bases: TGCGCCAGCAGCGCAACTCAGGGGGGCCTAAATGAAAAACTGTTTTTT. Translating it yields CASSATQGGLNEKLFF.

This chain connects TRBV29-1 to TRBJ1-2; weak D call: TRBD1 (5 bases). The germline CDR1 and CDR2 sequences are SQVTM and ANQGSEA. Trimming took 6 bases from V and 5 from J, leaving 13 bases between them. The CDR3 loop spans 12 amino acids. CDR3 in amino acids: CSVPGGGYGYTF. CDR3 nucleotides: TGCAGCGTCCCCGGGGGGGGTTATGGCTACACCTTC.

V gene TRBV2 combines with J gene TRBJ1-5; a possible D gene is TRBD1 (5 bases). This CDR3 has 13 residues. Germline V lookup: CDR1 SNHLY, CDR2 FYNNEI. V was cut by 4 bases and J by 3 bases, with 7 bases left in between. The CDR3 region has the DNA TGTGCCAGCAGTGGACAGACCAATCAGCCCCAGCATTTT. As protein: CASSGQTNQPQHF.

This chain links TRBV30 with TRBJ1-2, with 8 positions matching TRBD1. This CDR3 is 14 amino acids long. After removal of 3 bases from V and 3 bases from J, the junction contained 6 bases not matched to a gene. CDR1 is GTSNPN and CDR2 is SVGIG in the germline V gene (reference sequence). DNA for the CDR3: TGTGCCTGGAGGGCGACAGGGGTAGACTATGGCTACACCTTC. This translates into CAWRATGVDYGYTF.

V is TRBV7-9 and J is TRBJ1-3; 7 positions match TRBD1. Germline-derived CDR1 and CDR2 are SEHNR and FQNEAQ (reference sequence). There are 17 residues in the CDR3. The V gene end was trimmed by 4 bases and the J gene end by 4 bases; junction bases not matched to a gene: 13. The DNA for the CDR3 is TGTGCCAGCAGCTCGACGAATGCCCCGGGACAGGGAAACACCATATATTTT. The encoded protein is CASSSTNAPGQGNTIYF.

V usage is TRBV2 and J usage is TRBJ1-1, with D perhaps matching TRBD1 (6 bases). Between the trimmed V and J ends, which lost 9 bases and 5 bases, there was a span of 13 bases. The germline gives CDR1 SNHLY, CDR2 FYNNEI. The CDR3 runs 12 residues. CDR3 residues: CASRQDRTEAFF. The CDR3, as DNA: TGTGCCAGTCGACAGGACCGGACTGAAGCTTTCTTT.

This clone was recorded only once. The chain joins TRBV12-5 to TRBJ2-7, with D maybe TRBD2 (6 bases). The CDR3 is 17 residues long. V lost 2 bases and J 2 bases, leaving 19 bases between the germline ends. Germline CDR1 LGHNT, CDR2 FRNRAP. The CDR3 loop is CASGLSPGLNIAYEQYF. The DNA of the CDR3 is TGTGCTAGTGGTTTGTCGCCGGGACTCAACATAGCCTACGAGCAGTACTTC.